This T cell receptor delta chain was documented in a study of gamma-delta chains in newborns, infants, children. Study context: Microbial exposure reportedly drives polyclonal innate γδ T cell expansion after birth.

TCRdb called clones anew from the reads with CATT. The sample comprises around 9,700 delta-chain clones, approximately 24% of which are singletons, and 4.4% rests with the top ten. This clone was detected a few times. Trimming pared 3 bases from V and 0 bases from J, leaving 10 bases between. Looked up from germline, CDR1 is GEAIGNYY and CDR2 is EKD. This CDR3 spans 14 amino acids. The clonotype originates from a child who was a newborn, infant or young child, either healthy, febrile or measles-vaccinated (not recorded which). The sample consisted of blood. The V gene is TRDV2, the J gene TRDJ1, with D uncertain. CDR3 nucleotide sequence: TGTGCCTGTGACGCAGTCAGAGACACCGATAAACTCATCTTT. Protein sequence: CACDAVRDTDKLIF.